Shown below are 28 T cell receptor beta chains from a single sample sequenced in a study of shared clonotypes between healthy human individuals. Profiling relied on immunoSEQ multiplex PCR, and the TCRdb table lists in-frame clones only, not all of them. The table records about 1.5 million clones, roughly 96% of them present only once. Material: naive CD4+ T cells sorted from blood. The subset: CD45RA+ positively selected. The source of these receptors is a man aged 25 to 40 in good health.

This chain joins TRBV7-8 and TRBJ2-5, with D possibly matching TRBD2 (5 bases). V was clipped by 7 bases and J by 2 bases, with 17 bases between them. This CDR3 has 15 amino acids. Germline V gene sequence: CDR1 SGHVS, CDR2 FQNEAQ. CDR3 residues: CASIRDRPAQETQYF. The CDR3, as DNA: TGTGCCAGCATACGGGATCGTCCAGCACAAGAGACCCAGTACTTC. The whole variable domain, filled in from reference TRBV7-8 and TRBJ2-5, reads GAGVSQSPRYKVAKRGQDVALRCDPISGHVSLFWYQQALGQGPEFLTYFQNEAQLDKSGLPSDRFFAERPEGSVSTLKIQRTQQEDSAVYLCASIRDRPAQETQYFGPGTRLLVL.

The rearrangement uses TRBV7-8 and TRBJ2-5, with 7 positions matching TRBD1. CDR1 and CDR2 (germline): SGHVS, FQNEAQ. This CDR3 comprises 14 residues. Trimming at V came to 4 bases and at J to 2 bases, leaving 4 bases not matched to a gene. CDR3 in DNA: TGTGCCAGCAGCTCACGGACAGGTCAAGAGACCCAGTACTTC. Encoded protein: CASSSRTGQETQYF.

This rearrangement joins TRBV28 to TRBJ2-1; D is undetermined. Per the germline V gene, CDR1 is MDHEN and CDR2 is SYDVKM. This CDR3 is 12 amino acids long. V was pared by 7 bases and J by 12 bases, with 16 bases between. In DNA, the CDR3 is TGTGCCAGCACCAGGTCCACTGGAGCGCAGTTCTTC. Translated: CASTRSTGAQFF. The full variable domain, completed using reference TRBV28 and TRBJ2-1, is DVKVTQSSRYLVKRTGEKVFLECVQDMDHENMFWYRQDPGLGLRLIYFSYDVKMKEKGDIPEGYSVSREKKERFSLILESASTNQTSMYLCASTRSTGAQFFGPGTRLTVL.

The rearrangement links TRBV19 to TRBJ1-2; 8 nucleotides match TRBD1. The CDR3 is 13 residues long. J lost 5 bases, V lost 11 bases, and 10 bases had no gene match. CDR1 is LNHDA and CDR2 is SQIVND in the germline V gene (reference sequence). The DNA for the CDR3 is TGTGCCTCGTACCGGGACAGGCTTTATGGCTACACCTTC. This sequence encodes CASYRDRLYGYTF. Supplemented by reference TRBV19 and TRBJ1-2, the full variable domain reads DGGITQSPKYLFRKEGQNVTLSCEQNLNHDAMYWYRQDPGQGLRLIYYSQIVNDFQKGDIAEGYSVSREKKESFPLTVTSAQKNPTAFYLCASYRDRLYGYTFGSGTRLTVV.

The V call is TRBV9, the J call TRBJ1-4; 9 bases are shared with TRBD1. With 0 bases clipped from V and 3 bases from J, the junction kept 3 bases outside the gene matches. Germline loops: CDR1 SGDLS, CDR2 YYNGEE. This CDR3 region has 16 residues. CDR3 DNA sequence: TGTGCCAGCAGCGTAGCTGGGACAGGGCCTAATGAAAAACTGTTTTTT. It is translated as CASSVAGTGPNEKLFF. Together with reference TRBV9 and TRBJ1-4, the CDR3 gives the full variable domain: DSGVTQTPKHLITATGQRVTLRCSPRSGDLSVYWYQQSLDQGLQFLIQYYNGEERAKGNILERFSAQQFPDLHSELNLSSLELGDSALYFCASSVAGTGPNEKLFFGSGTQLSVL.

This clone has just one count. V usage is TRBV27 and J usage is TRBJ2-2; 10 bases are a match to TRBD2. CDR3 length: 15 amino acids. Germline V gives CDR1 MNHEY, CDR2 SMNVEV (reference sequence). Germline trimming cut 0 bases from V and 5 bases from J; bases unmatched to any gene: 0. This CDR3 reads CASSLSLAGTGELFF. CDR3 in DNA: TGTGCCAGCAGTTTATCACTAGCGGGAACCGGGGAGCTGTTTTTT.

The chain is built from TRBV28 and TRBJ2-7; 9 positions agree with TRBD1. V gave up 7 bases and J gave up 3 bases; unmatched junction bases: 13. Germline values: CDR1 MDHEN, CDR2 SYDVKM. The CDR3 sequence is 16 residues long. CDR3 amino acids: CASTLGGTGSIYEQYF. The CDR3 DNA is TGTGCCAGCACCCTAGGTGGGACAGGGTCAATCTACGAGCAGTACTTC.

This chain links TRBV18 with TRBJ2-1; 13 nucleotides align to TRBD2. Germline trimming cut 3 bases from V and 8 bases from J; bases unmatched to any gene: 4. Per germline, CDR1 KGHSH and CDR2 LQKENI. CDR3 size: 15 residues. The CDR3 is CASSPGTSGKYEQFF. The CDR3 DNA is TGTGCCAGCTCACCCGGGACTAGCGGGAAGTATGAGCAGTTCTTC.

Of note for this clone: Compared with germline, one end of the junction differs, possibly owing to a read error. The chain is built from TRBV7-6 and TRBJ2-2, with 11 positions matching TRBD2. This CDR3 has 16 amino acids. Germline assignment: CDR1 SGHVS and CDR2 FNYEAQ. CDR3 in DNA: TGTGCCAGCAGCCTAGCGGGAGGACCTAGAACCGGGGAGCTGTTTTTT. Translating it yields CASSLAGGPRTGELFF.

In its sample, this clone was seen a few times. The chain uses TRBV5-6 and TRBJ2-7; D might be TRBD1 (6 bases). CDR3 length: 12 amino acids. Germline values: CDR1 SGHDT, CDR2 YYEEEE. The V end was cut by 3 bases, the J end by 6 bases, with 10 bases between. The CDR3 nucleotides read TGTGCCAGCAGCTGGGGGCCGTCCGAGCAGTACTTC. Protein: CASSWGPSEQYF. Combining the CDR3 with reference TRBV5-6 and TRBJ2-7 gives the whole variable domain DAGVTQSPTHLIKTRGQQVTLRCSPKSGHDTVSWYQQALGQGPQFIFQYYEEEERQRGNFPDRFSGHQFPNYSSELNVNALLLGDSALYLCASSWGPSEQYFGPGTRLTVT.

The chain joins TRBV20-1 to TRBJ2-2; D gene unclear. V was trimmed by 6 bases and J by 7 bases, leaving 9 bases between them. The CDR3 is 11 residues long. CDR1 is DFQATT, CDR2 SNEGSKA, per germline (reference sequence). CDR3 sequence reads: CSAARVGELFF. The DNA of the CDR3 is TGCAGTGCCGCACGGGTCGGGGAGCTGTTTTTT.

The rearrangement uses TRBV28 and TRBJ1-1; a weak D match, TRBD1 (6 bases). The germline V gene encodes CDR1 MDHEN and CDR2 SYDVKM. This CDR3 region has 16 residues. V was cut by 8 bases and J by 1 base, with 20 bases left in between. CDR3 in amino acids: CASSLPKGDPNTEAFF. The CDR3 nucleotides read TGTGCCAGCTCGTTACCGAAGGGGGATCCGAACACTGAAGCTTTCTTT.

The chain has TRBV5-4 and TRBJ2-7, with 13 bases matching TRBD2. The length of the CDR3 is 17 residues. CDR1 is SGHNT and CDR2 is YYREEE in the germline V gene (reference sequence). After removal of 1 base from V and 1 base from J, the junction contained 5 bases not matched to a gene. For the CDR3, the DNA is TGTGCCAGCAGCTTGCCCTCGGGACTAGCGGGGTCCTACGAGCAGTACTTC. This gives the protein CASSLPSGLAGSYEQYF.

This clone came up a few times. Additional DNA sequences in this sample encode the identical CDR3. V and J are TRBV29-1 and TRBJ1-1; D not resolved. Trimming shortened V by 7 bases and J by 1 base, and 4 bases separated the two germline ends. This CDR3 has 10 residues. CDR1 and CDR2 (germline): SQVTM, ANQGSEA. The CDR3 DNA reads as TGCAGCGCCGGGAACACTGAAGCTTTCTTT. Its protein is CSAGNTEAFF. The complete variable domain, with remaining parts taken from reference TRBV29-1 and TRBJ1-1, reads SAVISQKPSRDICQRGTSLTIQCQVDSQVTMMFWYRQQPGQSLTLIATANQGSEATYESGFVIDKFPISRPNLTFSTLTVSNMSPEDSSIYLCSAGNTEAFFGQGTRLTVV.

V usage is TRBV6-5 and J usage is TRBJ2-6, with 7 bases aligning to TRBD1. V was pared by 2 bases and J by 0 bases, with 1 base of the junction left unmatched. The germline CDR1 and CDR2 sequences are MNHEY and SVGAGI. CDR3 length: 16 amino acids. Here the CDR3 reads CASSYGTDSGANVLTF. The CDR3 DNA reads as TGTGCCAGCAGTTACGGGACAGACTCTGGGGCCAACGTCCTGACTTTC.

The rearrangement links TRBV18 to TRBJ2-2; D not certain. CDR3 length: 14 amino acids. Germline V gene lookup returns CDR1 KGHSH and CDR2 LQKENI. V shed 6 bases and J shed 4 bases, with 12 bases lying between them. Written as DNA, the CDR3 is TGTGCCAGCTCCTCCTCTGTCGGCACCGGGGAGCTGTTTTTT. Its translation: CASSSSVGTGELFF.

The gene calls are TRBV28 and TRBJ1-2; weak D call: TRBD1 (5 bases). This CDR3 has 13 residues. The V and J ends lost 6 bases and 1 base respectively, with 9 bases between them. The germline CDR1 and CDR2 sequences are MDHEN and SYDVKM. CDR3 region: CASRADNNYGYTF. The CDR3 DNA reads TGTGCCAGCAGGGCGGACAATAACTATGGCTACACCTTC.

V gene TRBV2 combines with J gene TRBJ1-5; possibly TRBD1 for D (6 bases). Deletions cut 4 bases from V and 4 bases from J, with 17 bases between. Germline CDR1 reads SNHLY; CDR2 reads FYNNEI. CDR3 length: 16 amino acids. The CDR3 here is CASSVSFRDTNQPQHF. The CDR3 coding sequence is TGTGCCAGCAGTGTCTCTTTCCGGGACACTAATCAGCCCCAGCATTTT.

This rearrangement joins TRBV10-3 to TRBJ2-1, with D unclear. Deletions cut 3 bases from V and 8 bases from J, with 14 bases between. The CDR3 has 14 residues. The V gene's germline CDR1 is ENHRY and CDR2 SYGVKD. The CDR3 reads CAISDPGRNDEQFF. The DNA of the CDR3 is TGTGCCATCAGTGACCCAGGAAGGAATGATGAGCAGTTCTTC.

The V and J genes are TRBV28 and TRBJ1-5; 7 positions agree with TRBD1. Germline values: CDR1 MDHEN, CDR2 SYDVKM. The CDR3 runs 13 residues. The CDR3 sequence: CAQGQFRDQPQHF. For the CDR3, the DNA is TGTGCACAGGGACAGTTTCGGGATCAGCCCCAGCATTTT.

The chain couples TRBV2 to TRBJ2-1; 7 bases align to TRBD1. CDR3 size: 13 residues. The ends lost 8 bases at V and 5 bases at J; junction bases unmatched: 6. CDR1 is SNHLY, CDR2 FYNNEI, per germline. CDR3 sequence: CASQRDRDNEQFF. The CDR3 DNA reads as TGTGCCAGCCAGCGTGACAGGGACAATGAGCAGTTCTTC.

This clone came up once. V and J are TRBV9 and TRBJ2-1, with 10 bases matching TRBD2. The CDR3 runs to 15 residues. With 0 bases clipped from V and 5 bases from J, the junction kept 2 bases outside the gene matches. Per germline, CDR1 SGDLS and CDR2 YYNGEE. The CDR3 DNA sequence: TGTGCCAGCAGCGTAGGTAGCGGGAGGAACAATGAGCAGTTCTTC. Its protein product is CASSVGSGRNNEQFF.

The rearrangement links TRBV7-9 to TRBJ1-2; 8 bases are shared with TRBD1. The germline gives CDR1 SEHNR, CDR2 FQNEAQ (reference sequence). J lost 1 base, V lost 5 bases, and 0 bases had no gene match. The CDR3 spans 13 residues. The chain's CDR3 is CASSGQGNYGYTF. DNA of the CDR3: TGTGCCAGCAGCGGACAGGGTAACTATGGCTACACCTTC.

This chain links TRBV2 with TRBJ1-1; D may be TRBD1 (5 bases). The CDR3 is 12 residues long. Germline lookup yields CDR1 SNHLY and CDR2 FYNNEI. Trimming removed 2 bases at V and 11 bases at J, with 12 bases between. Here the CDR3 reads CASSESRAGAFF. The CDR3 coding sequence is TGTGCCAGCAGTGAAAGCAGGGCGGGCGCTTTCTTT.

The chain couples TRBV14 to TRBJ2-3; D gene uncertain. V was shortened by 3 bases and J by 3 bases, with 13 bases between the two germline ends. CDR1 SGHDN and CDR2 FVKESK come from the germline V gene. The CDR3 contains 15 residues. CDR3 amino acids: CASSQVPWQTDTQYF. The CDR3 DNA reads as TGTGCCAGCAGCCAGGTGCCCTGGCAGACAGATACGCAGTATTTT.

V is TRBV27 and J is TRBJ2-2; D is ambiguous. This CDR3 comprises 17 residues. Germline loops: CDR1 MNHEY, CDR2 SMNVEV (reference sequence). V lost 1 base and J 0 bases, leaving 12 bases between the germline ends. CDR3 in DNA: TGTGCCAGCAGTTTATATCTCGACCGTTCGAACACCGGGGAGCTGTTTTTT. This encodes CASSLYLDRSNTGELFF.

The chain joins TRBV28 to TRBJ2-5; 8 bases line up with TRBD1. V dropped 8 bases and J dropped 5; count of bases not matched to a gene: 7. Germline values: CDR1 MDHEN, CDR2 SYDVKM. The CDR3 consists of 13 residues. CDR3 coding DNA: TGTGCCAGCCGCACAGGGGGTAGGGAGACCCAGTACTTC. Encoded protein: CASRTGGRETQYF.

V usage is TRBV7-2 and J usage is TRBJ2-7, with D perhaps matching TRBD1 (5 bases). This CDR3 is 15 amino acids long. V lost 4 bases, J lost 0 bases, and 13 bases lay in between. CDR1 is SGHTA and CDR2 is FQGNSA in the germline V gene. For the CDR3, the DNA is TGTGCCAGCAGCTCCGACAGCTCTAGCTCCTACGAGCAGTACTTC. Amino acid sequence: CASSSDSSSSYEQYF.